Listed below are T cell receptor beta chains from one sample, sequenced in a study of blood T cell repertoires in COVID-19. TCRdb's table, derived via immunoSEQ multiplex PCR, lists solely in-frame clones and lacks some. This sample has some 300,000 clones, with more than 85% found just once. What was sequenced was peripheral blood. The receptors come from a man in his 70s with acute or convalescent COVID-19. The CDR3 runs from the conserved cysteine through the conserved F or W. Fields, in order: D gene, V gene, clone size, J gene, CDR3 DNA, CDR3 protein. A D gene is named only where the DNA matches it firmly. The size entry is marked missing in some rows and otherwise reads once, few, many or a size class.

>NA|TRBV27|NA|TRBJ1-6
TGTGCCAGCAGCCTGGAGCGAAGTCGGTCACCCCTCCACTTT
CASSLERSRSPLHF
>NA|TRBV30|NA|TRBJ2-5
TGTGCCTGGAGCCCGGACTATATTAAGGAGACCCAGTACTTC
CAWSPDYIKETQYF
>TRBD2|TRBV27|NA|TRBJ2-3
TGTGCCAGCAGTCCCACTAACCGACTAGCGGGTACGCAGTATTTT
CASSPTNRLAGTQYF
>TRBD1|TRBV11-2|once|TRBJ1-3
TGTGCCAGCAGCTTAGAGGGACAGGGTGCAAACACCATATATTTT
CASSLEGQGANTIYF
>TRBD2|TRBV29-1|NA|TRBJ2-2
TGCAGCGGGGGGACTAGCGGAGTCACCGGGGAGCTGTTTTTT
CSGGTSGVTGELFF
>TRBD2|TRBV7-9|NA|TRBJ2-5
TGTGCCAGCAGCTCCTCCGGGACTATGCTCCCAATGCAAGAGACCCAGTACTTC
CASSSSGTMLPMQETQYF
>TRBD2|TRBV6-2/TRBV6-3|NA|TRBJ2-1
TGTGCCAGCAACCCGGGACTAGCCCACAATGAGCAGTTCTTC
CASNPGLAHNEQFF
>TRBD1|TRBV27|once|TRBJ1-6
TGTGCCAGCAGTATCCGACAGGGGGCACTGTCGTTTTCACCCCTCCACTTT
CASSIRQGALSFSPLHF
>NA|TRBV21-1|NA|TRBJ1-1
TGTGCCAGCAGCACAGGGGCGTGCGGGGCTTTCTTT
CASSTGACGAFF
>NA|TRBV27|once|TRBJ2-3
TGTGCCACCCTGGCCATCCGGGGCACAGATACGCAGTATTTT
CATLAIRGTDTQYF
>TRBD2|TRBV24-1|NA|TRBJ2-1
TGTGCCACCAGTGATTTCGTTAGCGGGAGTGTGAATGAGCAGTTCTTC
CATSDFVSGSVNEQFF
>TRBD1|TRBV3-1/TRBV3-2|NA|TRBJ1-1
TGTGCCAGCAGCCTCGCCAGGACAGGGCGTCACACTGAAGCTTTCTTT
CASSLARTGRHTEAFF
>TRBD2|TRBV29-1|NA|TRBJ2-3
TGCAGCGTTGTGGCGGGAGGGTTCACAGATACGCAGTATTTT
CSVVAGGFTDTQYF
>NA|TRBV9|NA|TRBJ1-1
TGTGCCAGCAGCGTAGATCCCTGGCAAACTATGAACACTGAAGCTTTCTTT
CASSVDPWQTMNTEAFF
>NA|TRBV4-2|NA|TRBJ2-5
TGTGCCAGCAGCCAAGGGATAGCGCTGATTCAAGAGACCCAGTACTTC
CASSQGIALIQETQYF
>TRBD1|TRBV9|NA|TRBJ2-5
TGTGCCAGCAGCCGGCGACAGGGCCTTTCAGAAGAGACCCAGTACTTC
CASSRRQGLSEETQYF
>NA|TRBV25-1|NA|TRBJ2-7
TGTGCCAGCAGCCAACAGGGATACGAGCAGTACTTC
CASSQQGYEQYF
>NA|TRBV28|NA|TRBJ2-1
TGTGCCAGCCCGACGGGATGGCGCACAAATAAGGGCCATGAGCAGTTCTTC
CASPTGWRTNKGHEQFF
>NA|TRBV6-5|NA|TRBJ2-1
TGTGCCAGCAGTTACTCGTGGAGGGGGCAGAAAAGTGAGCAGTTCTTC
CASSYSWRGQKSEQFF
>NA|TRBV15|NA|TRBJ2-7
TGTGCCACCAGCTATCAGGGGGGCTACGAGCAGTACTTC
CATSYQGGYEQYF
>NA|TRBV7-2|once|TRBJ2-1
TGTGCCAGCAGCTTAGTTCAGGTCGGTGAGCAGTTCTTC
CASSLVQVGEQFF
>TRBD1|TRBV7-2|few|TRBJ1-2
TGTGCCAGCAGCTTCGGATGGACAGGGGGCTCGGGTGGCTACACCTTC
CASSFGWTGGSGGYTF
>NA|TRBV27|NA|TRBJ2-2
TGTGCCAGCATGGGGCTTTTGGTGCCCGGGGAGCTGTTTTTT
CASMGLLVPGELFF
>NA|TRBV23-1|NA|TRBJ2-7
TGCGCCAGCAGTCAATCATTCCAGGGCCAGGTTCCCATCCCCTATGAGCAGTACTTC
CASSQSFQGQVPIPYEQYF
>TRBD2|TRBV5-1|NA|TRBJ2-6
TGCGCCAGCAGCGTAACACTAGCGGGGGGGCCTGGGGCCAACGTCCTGACTTTC
CASSVTLAGGPGANVLTF
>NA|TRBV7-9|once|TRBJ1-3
TGTGCCAGCACCGACCAAAGACAGCCTCGGAACACCATATATTTT
CASTDQRQPRNTIYF
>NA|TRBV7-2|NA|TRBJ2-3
TGTGCCAGCAGCTTAGCAGGGCCAGGGGGGACAGATACGCAGTATTTT
CASSLAGPGGTDTQYF
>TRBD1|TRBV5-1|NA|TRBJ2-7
TGCGCCAGCAGCTTGGGACAGGGGTACTACGAGCAGTACTTC
CASSLGQGYYEQYF
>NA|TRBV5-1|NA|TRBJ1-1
TGCGCCAGCAGCTTGGGCTATCCGCAGAACACTGAAGCTTTCTTT
CASSLGYPQNTEAFF